Below are 11 T cell receptor beta chains sequenced from a single sample in a study of radiation and T cells in renal cell carcinoma (TCRdb year 2020). The intended sense of this specimen's time point label: baseline pretreatment blood. In the paper's terms, the treatment or condition label means: 15 Gy SBRT to primary tumor, nephrectomy 4 weeks later. Library generation was performed with the immunoSEQ multiplex PCR assay. The source is immuneACCESS, and TCRdb retained only in-frame sequences with V and J called. Part of the clones is not carried over; for the studies checked, unresolved V genes explain less than half of this, and the remainder is unexplained. This sample gives 95,000 or so clones in total; about 88% of them show up just once. Jointly, the top ten make up under 9.5% of the sample. The sequencing used blood, collected from a patient whose treatment included radiotherapy and nephrectomy. Every receptor here comes from a man in his fifties with renal cell carcinoma.

This chain's CDR3 is CASSPSGEETQYF. The CDR3 DNA is TGCGCCAGCAGCCCATCTGGGGAAGAGACCCAGTACTTC. The chain carries TRBV5-1 and TRBJ2-5; D is unresolved. V was shortened by 4 bases and J by 3 bases, with 10 bases between the two germline ends. This CDR3 region has 13 residues. Germline V CDR1 and CDR2: SGHRS, YFSETQ.

V usage is TRBV5-1 and J usage is TRBJ1-2, with D uncertain. Trimming left V 0 bases short and J 2 bases short, with 11 bases between. Germline CDR1 is SGHRS and CDR2 is YFSETQ. CDR3 length: 15 residues. CDR3 amino acids: CASSLDLGFNYGYTF. The CDR3, as DNA: TGCGCCAGCAGCTTGGATCTGGGCTTCAACTATGGCTACACCTTC.

This chain uses TRBV29-1 with TRBJ1-1; D ambiguous. The V gene lost 0 bases and the J gene lost 6 bases, with 14 bases spanning the gap. From germline, CDR1 is SQVTM and CDR2 ANQGSEA. The CDR3 spans 14 residues. CDR3 bases: TGCAGCGTTGAAGAGCAGGTGGGTGAAGCTGAAGCTTTCTTT. It specifies CSVEEQVGEAEAFF.

The chain links TRBV25-1 to TRBJ2-1; 10 bases map to TRBD2. The germline V gene encodes CDR1 MGHDK and CDR2 SYGVNS. After removal of 9 bases from V and 7 bases from J, the junction contained 21 bases not matched to a gene. The CDR3 has 18 residues. As DNA, the CDR3 is TGTGCCAGTACTTCAGCCCGGAGCGGGGGGGCCGGGGTGAATGAGCAGTTCTTC. This codes for CASTSARSGGAGVNEQFF.

In this sample, this clone turned up a few times. One junction end disagrees with the germline gene, perhaps due to a read error. CDR3 sequence reads: CASSLGEDPQETQYF. The CDR3, as DNA: TGTGCTAGCAGCTTAGGGGAGGACCCCCAAGAGACCCAGTACTTC. This chain links TRBV7-7 with TRBJ2-5; a weak D match, TRBD2 (6 bases). CDR3 size: 15 residues. Germline V lookup: CDR1 SSHAT, CDR2 FNYEAQ (reference sequence). Complete variable domain (other parts from reference TRBV7-7 and TRBJ2-5): GAGVSQSPRYKVTKRGQDVTLRCDPISSHATLYWYQQALGQGPEFLTYFNYEAQPDKSGLPSDRFSAERPEGSISTLTIQRTEQRDSAMYRCASSLGEDPQETQYFGPGTRLLVL.

This clone was found once. The CDR3 protein is CASSGGGTYRNEKLFF. The CDR3 DNA is TGTGCCAGCAGTGGGGGGGGGACGTATCGAAATGAAAAACTGTTTTTT. The rearrangement joins TRBV27 to TRBJ1-4; D perhaps matches TRBD1 (5 bases). The CDR3 has 16 residues. Germline lookup yields CDR1 MNHEY and CDR2 SMNVEV (reference sequence). With 5 bases removed from V and 5 bases from J, the gap between germline ends came to 18 bases.

This rearrangement joins TRBV6-1 to TRBJ1-1; weak D call: TRBD1 (5 bases). The V end lost 7 bases, the J end lost 1 base, and 10 bases lay between the germline ends. The CDR3 covers 13 residues. The V gene's germline CDR1 is MNHNS and CDR2 SASEGT. CDR3 nucleotides: TGTGCCAGCATAGACAGCCGGAACACTGAAGCTTTCTTT. Protein sequence: CASIDSRNTEAFF.

This sequence joins TRBV28 and TRBJ2-2; a weak D match, TRBD1 (6 bases). The germline V gene encodes CDR1 MDHEN and CDR2 SYDVKM. V was pared by 3 bases and J by 2 bases, with 7 bases between. The CDR3 covers 14 residues. CDR3 coding DNA: TGTGCCAGCAGTTTGGGGGCTAACACCGGGGAGCTGTTTTTT. Protein: CASSLGANTGELFF.

The genes are TRBV6-6 and TRBJ2-2; the D is unclear. Trimming cost V 2 bases and J 4 bases, with 5 bases left between them. This CDR3 has 13 amino acids. Germline V gives CDR1 MNHNY, CDR2 SVGAGI (reference sequence). CDR3 sequence (DNA): TGTGCCAGCAGTTACAGAAGCACCGGGGAGCTGTTTTTT. As protein: CASSYRSTGELFF.

V is TRBV7-9 and J is TRBJ2-2; D call uncertain. The CDR3 totals 13 residues. Trimming took off 7 bases at V and 4 bases at J, with 10 bases between the two ends. Germline V gene lookup returns CDR1 SEHNR and CDR2 FQNEAQ (reference sequence). CDR3 amino acids: CASTMGGTGELFF. The CDR3 region has the DNA TGTGCCAGCACCATGGGTGGCACCGGGGAGCTGTTTTTT.

The rearrangement uses TRBV11-3 and TRBJ2-2; the match to TRBD1 covers 9 bases. Germline assignment: CDR1 SGHNT and CDR2 YENEEA. The CDR3 spans 14 residues. The junction had 5 bases not matched to a gene; V was cut back by 5 bases and J by 7 bases. CDR3 amino acids: CASSLRQGVGELFF. The CDR3 DNA sequence: TGTGCCAGCAGCCTTAGACAGGGGGTCGGGGAGCTGTTTTTT.